The 24 T cell receptor beta chains listed next were all sequenced from one sample in a study of Ad26.COV2.S vaccination and SARS-CoV-2 variants. The data were produced by immunoSEQ multiplex PCR, yet TCRdb's version contains in-frame clones alone and is incomplete. The sample lists hundreds of thousands of clones; around 87% were seen once. As to treatment: roughly 18 received Ad26.COV2.S at low or high dose, single or two shots; about five received placebo; per-sample allocation not given. Samples came from day 63 after the first vaccine or placebo injection. The sequencing used peripheral blood, collected in a trial of Ad26.COV2.S vaccine versus placebo. The receptors stem from a person aged 18-60 years who received the Ad26.COV2.S COVID-19 vaccine or a placebo.

V usage is TRBV4-3 and J usage is TRBJ2-7; maybe TRBD2 (5 bases). CDR1 and CDR2 (germline): LGHNA, YSLEER. V lost 3 bases and J 7 bases, leaving 16 bases between the germline ends. The CDR3 sequence is 14 residues long. CDR3 residues: CASSHSDWPGEQYF. The DNA of the CDR3 is TGCGCCAGCAGCCATTCGGACTGGCCGGGTGAGCAGTACTTC.

The chain carries TRBV4-2 and TRBJ1-4; 7 bases are shared with TRBD1. The CDR3 contains 16 residues. Germline values: CDR1 LGHNA, CDR2 YNFKEQ. With V trimmed by 4 bases and J by 2 bases, 7 bases remained unmatched. Here the CDR3 reads CASSPGGGGTNEKLFF. CDR3 nucleotides: TGTGCCAGCAGCCCGGGCGGAGGGGGCACTAATGAAAAACTGTTTTTT.

This clone appeared a few times. The rearrangement uses TRBV9 and TRBJ1-5, with D perhaps TRBD1 (5 bases). Trimming removed 7 bases from V and 2 bases from J, with 16 bases in between. Per germline, CDR1 SGDLS and CDR2 YYNGEE. The CDR3 sequence is 15 residues long. In DNA form, the CDR3 reads TGTGCCAGCTCCCCCTCGGGGACGGGCAATCAGCCCCAGCATTTT. It translates to CASSPSGTGNQPQHF.

CDR3 sequence (DNA): TGTGCCAGCTCACCAGGGACAGGCATACCTAATTCACCCCTCCACTTT. Translating it yields CASSPGTGIPNSPLHF. The V gene is TRBV18, the J gene TRBJ1-6; 8 nucleotides line up with TRBD1. Losses at the gene ends were 2 bases for V and 6 bases for J; bases not matched to a gene: 6. The CDR3 spans 16 residues. The germline V gene has CDR1 KGHSH and CDR2 LQKENI.

This clone was picked up one time. CDR3 amino acids: CASSQERGTEAFF. The CDR3, as DNA: TGTGCCAGCAGCCAAGAAAGGGGCACTGAAGCTTTCTTT. The chain combines TRBV4-2 with TRBJ1-1, with D maybe TRBD1 (5 bases). The length of the CDR3 is 13 residues. V was trimmed by 0 bases and J by 4 bases, leaving 6 bases between them. In germline, CDR1 is LGHNA, CDR2 YNFKEQ.

This chain uses TRBV11-3 with TRBJ1-1; a weak D match, TRBD1 (5 bases). V was trimmed by 4 bases and J by 3 bases, leaving 9 bases between them. This CDR3 contains 13 residues. CDR1 is SGHNT, CDR2 YENEEA, per germline. CDR3 sequence reads: CASSSSGYTEAFF. The CDR3 DNA reads TGTGCCAGCAGCTCGTCAGGGTACACTGAAGCTTTCTTT.

This chain connects TRBV15 to TRBJ2-3; 12 bases fit TRBD2. With V trimmed by 5 bases and J by 4 bases, 10 bases remained unmatched. Germline V gene sequence: CDR1 LNHNV, CDR2 YYDKDF (reference sequence). The CDR3 totals 17 residues. CDR3 bases: TGTGCCACCAGCCCGACTAGCGGGGGCGAAAATGCAGATACGCAGTATTTT. This codes for CATSPTSGGENADTQYF.

J is TRBJ1-2 and V is TRBV5-1; 10 positions agree with TRBD1. Trimming took 4 bases from V and 5 from J; bases not matched to a gene: 2. The CDR3 is 13 residues long. Germline lookup yields CDR1 SGHRS and CDR2 YFSETQ. The CDR3: CASSPDRGYGYTF. DNA of the CDR3: TGCGCCAGCAGCCCGGACAGGGGGTATGGCTACACCTTC.

This chain uses TRBV15 with TRBJ2-7, with 8 bases that match TRBD1. V lost 1 base and J lost 4; bases outside the gene matches: 6. The germline V gene has CDR1 LNHNV and CDR2 YYDKDF (reference sequence). This CDR3 is 15 amino acids long. CDR3 sequence reads: CATSRVSDRGYEQYF. The CDR3 nucleotides are TGTGCCACCAGCAGAGTAAGTGACAGGGGATACGAGCAGTACTTC.

This clone was counted once. The rearrangement links TRBV7-2 to TRBJ1-2; D unresolved. This CDR3 has 14 residues. The V and J ends lost 1 base and 8 bases respectively, with 14 bases between them. Germline assignment: CDR1 SGHTA and CDR2 FQGNSA. The DNA of the CDR3 is TGTGCCAGCAGCTTAGTGGGCGCAGACTTAGGCTACACCTTC. Protein sequence: CASSLVGADLGYTF.

The CDR3, as DNA: TGTGCCAGCAGCGGAGGGACGGAGCCAGGGCGCACAGATACGCAGTATTTT. Its protein is CASSGGTEPGRTDTQYF. The chain links TRBV2 to TRBJ2-3; possible D gene TRBD2, 6 bases. V was clipped by 6 bases and J by 1 base, with 20 bases between them. Germline CDR1 and CDR2: SNHLY and FYNNEI. This CDR3 has 17 residues.

In its sample, this clone was seen a few times. The chain has TRBV6-7 and TRBJ1-4; the D gene is possibly TRBD1 (6 bases). TRBV6-7 is an open reading frame whose function is uncertain. This CDR3 spans 15 amino acids. V dropped 5 bases and J dropped 12 bases, with 22 bases sitting between them. CDR3 amino acids: CASSVFDRYREELFF. As DNA, the CDR3 is TGTGCCAGCAGTGTATTCGACAGGTACCGCGAGGAACTGTTTTTT.

J is TRBJ2-1 and V is TRBV5-1; D could derive from TRBD1 or TRBD2 (5 bases each). The ends were cut back, 0 bases at V and 1 base at J, with 8 bases in the middle. CDR3 size: 15 residues. The germline gives CDR1 SGHRS, CDR2 YFSETQ. The CDR3 sequence is CASSLVGVSYNEQFF. CDR3 sequence (DNA): TGCGCCAGCAGCTTGGTGGGGGTGTCCTACAATGAGCAGTTCTTC.

The J gene is TRBJ1-3, the V gene TRBV30; TRBD1 is a possible D gene (5 bases). CDR1 and CDR2 from the germline V gene are GTSNPN and SVGIG (reference sequence). The ends were cut back, 0 bases at V and 7 bases at J, with 13 bases in the middle. CDR3 length: 14 amino acids. The CDR3 sequence: CAWSVNKAGNTIYF. The CDR3 DNA follows: TGTGCCTGGAGTGTAAATAAGGCAGGGAACACCATATATTTT.

The genes are TRBV4-1 and TRBJ2-7; D might be TRBD1 or TRBD2, each matching 5 bases. The CDR3 extends over 15 amino acids. With 4 bases removed from V and 6 bases from J, the gap between germline ends came to 19 bases. Germline CDR1 MGHRA, CDR2 YSYEKL. The CDR3 DNA sequence: TGCGCCAGCAGCCGAGGGGACGGCGTGGGGTTCGAGCAGTACTTC. It translates to CASSRGDGVGFEQYF.

Concerning this clone itself: Other DNA sequences in the same sample also yield this CDR3. The chain uses TRBV6-1 and TRBJ1-1; D gene ambiguous. The CDR3 runs 13 residues. Germline values: CDR1 MNHNS, CDR2 SASEGT. V was shortened by 3 bases and J by 0 bases, with 5 bases between the two germline ends. CDR3 sequence: CASSELVNTEAFF. In DNA, the CDR3 is TGTGCCAGCAGTGAGCTGGTGAACACTGAAGCTTTCTTT.

The chain couples TRBV7-2 to TRBJ1-3; 8 bases are a match to TRBD1. V lost 0 bases, J lost 1 base, and 5 bases stayed unmatched. In germline, CDR1 is SGHTA, CDR2 FQGNSA. The CDR3 spans 17 residues. The CDR3 loop is CASSLARTGTSGNTIYF. The CDR3 region has the DNA TGTGCCAGCAGCTTAGCGAGGACAGGGACTTCTGGAAACACCATATATTTT.

CDR3 in amino acids: CASSAGTSDTQYF. The CDR3 region has the DNA TGTGCCAGCAGTGCCGGGACCTCAGATACGCAGTATTTT. The chain recombines TRBV6-4 with TRBJ2-3; D tentatively reads TRBD1 or TRBD2 (5 bases each). The CDR3 consists of 13 residues. The V end lost 4 bases, the J end lost 4 bases, and 9 bases lay between the germline ends. CDR1 and CDR2 (germline): MRHNA, SNTAGT.

This chain uses TRBV30 with TRBJ1-6, with no clear D. Germline V CDR1 and CDR2: GTSNPN, SVGIG (reference sequence). Trimming took 3 bases from V and 0 from J, leaving 12 bases between them. This CDR3 is built from 16 residues. CDR3 sequence: CAWRGSRSSYNSPLHF. The CDR3 DNA is TGTGCCTGGAGAGGTAGCAGGAGCTCCTATAATTCACCCCTCCACTTT.

V is TRBV9 and J is TRBJ1-1; D may be TRBD1 (6 bases). Deletions cut 3 bases from V and 1 base from J, with 13 bases between. Looked up from germline, CDR1 is SGDLS and CDR2 is YYNGEE. The CDR3 extends over 15 amino acids. CDR3 sequence reads: CASSAWGGQNTEAFF. The DNA of the CDR3 is TGTGCCAGCAGCGCCTGGGGGGGCCAGAACACTGAAGCTTTCTTT. The full variable domain, its missing parts supplied by reference TRBV9 and TRBJ1-1, is DSGVTQTPKHLITATGQRVTLRCSPRSGDLSVYWYQQSLDQGLQFLIQYYNGEERAKGNILERFSAQQFPDLHSELNLSSLELGDSALYFCASSAWGGQNTEAFFGQGTRLTVV.

In DNA form, the CDR3 reads TGTGCCACCAGCAGAGATAGGGACCCAGGAAACACCATATATTTT. As protein: CATSRDRDPGNTIYF. The chain is built from TRBV15 and TRBJ1-3, with D possibly matching TRBD1 (5 bases). The germline gives CDR1 LNHNV, CDR2 YYDKDF (reference sequence). V lost 0 bases and J 4 bases, leaving 10 bases between the germline ends. CDR3 length: 15 amino acids. Combining the CDR3 with reference TRBV15 and TRBJ1-3 gives the whole variable domain DAMVIQNPRYQVTQFGKPVTLSCSQTLNHNVMYWYQQKSSQAPKLLFHYYDKDFNNEADTPDNFQSRRPNTSFCFLDIRSPGLGDTAMYLCATSRDRDPGNTIYFGEGSWLTVV.

The chain has TRBV9 and TRBJ1-1, with 10 bases matching TRBD1. CDR3 length: 17 amino acids. Germline-derived CDR1 and CDR2 are SGDLS and YYNGEE. Losses at the gene ends were 0 bases for V and 1 base for J; bases not matched to a gene: 6. For the CDR3, the DNA is TGTGCCAGCAGCGTAGCCGGGACAGGGGTGTGGAACACTGAAGCTTTCTTT. This encodes CASSVAGTGVWNTEAFF.

The genes are TRBV5-1 and TRBJ2-2, with D uncertain. Per the germline V gene, CDR1 is SGHRS and CDR2 is YFSETQ. The CDR3 contains 17 residues. The germline V and J ends were trimmed by 0 bases and 0 bases, with 12 bases remaining between them. The CDR3: CASSLAFGGPNTGELFF. Here the CDR3 DNA reads TGCGCCAGCAGCTTGGCCTTTGGCGGACCGAACACCGGGGAGCTGTTTTTT.

This clone appeared a single time. The chain employs TRBV5-5 and TRBJ1-3, with TRBD1 as a possible D gene (5 bases). The CDR3 spans 16 residues. V was cut by 5 bases and J by 0 bases, with 15 bases left in between. CDR1 and CDR2 (germline): SGHKS, YYEKEE (reference sequence). For the CDR3, the DNA is TGTGCCAGCAGTCGTGTTCAGGGAGGCTCTGGAAACACCATATATTTT. It encodes CASSRVQGGSGNTIYF.